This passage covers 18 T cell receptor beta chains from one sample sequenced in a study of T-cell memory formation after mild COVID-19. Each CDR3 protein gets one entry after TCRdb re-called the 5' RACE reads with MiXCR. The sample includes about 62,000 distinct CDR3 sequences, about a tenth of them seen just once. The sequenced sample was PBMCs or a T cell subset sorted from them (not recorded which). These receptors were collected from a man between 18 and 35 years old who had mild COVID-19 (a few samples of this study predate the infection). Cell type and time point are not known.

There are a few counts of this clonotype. The CDR3 protein is CATSRDFNRGEGYTF. CDR3 nucleotide sequence: TGTGCCACCAGCAGAGATTTCAACAGGGGGGAAGGCTACACCTTC. V and J are TRBV15 and TRBJ1-2; 8 bases are a match to TRBD1. Unmatched junction bases numbered 8, after V lost 0 bases and J lost 8 bases. CDR1 LNHNV and CDR2 YYDKDF come from the germline V gene (reference sequence). The CDR3 covers 15 residues.

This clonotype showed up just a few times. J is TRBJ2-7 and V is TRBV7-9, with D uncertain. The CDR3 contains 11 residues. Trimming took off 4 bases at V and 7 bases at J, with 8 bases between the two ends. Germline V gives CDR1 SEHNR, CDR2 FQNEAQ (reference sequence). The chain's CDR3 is CASSSTREQYF. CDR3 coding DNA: TGTGCCAGCAGCTCCACCCGGGAGCAGTACTTC.

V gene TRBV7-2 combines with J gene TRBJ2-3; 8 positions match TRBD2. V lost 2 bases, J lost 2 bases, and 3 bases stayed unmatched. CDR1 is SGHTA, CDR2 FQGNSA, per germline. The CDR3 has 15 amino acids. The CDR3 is CASSLSSGYTDTQYF. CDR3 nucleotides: TGTGCCAGCAGCTTATCTAGCGGGTACACAGATACGCAGTATTTT.

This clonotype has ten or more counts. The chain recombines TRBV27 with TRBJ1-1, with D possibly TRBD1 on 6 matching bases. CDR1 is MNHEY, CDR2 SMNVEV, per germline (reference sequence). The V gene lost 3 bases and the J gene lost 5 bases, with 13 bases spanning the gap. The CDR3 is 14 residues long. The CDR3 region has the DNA TGTGCCAGCAGTTTTTCAGGGGAAGGGACTGAAGCTTTCTTT. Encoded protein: CASSFSGEGTEAFF.

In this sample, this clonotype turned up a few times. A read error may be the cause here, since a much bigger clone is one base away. The CDR3 region has the DNA TGCGCCAGCAGCCACGAAACTAGCGGCTCCCGGGAGCAGTTCTTC. Translated, it gives CASSHETSGSREQFF. The chain has TRBV4-3 and TRBJ2-1; 8 bases are shared with TRBD2. This CDR3 is 15 amino acids long. Germline CDR1 is LGHNA and CDR2 is YSLEER. The ends lost 3 bases at V and 10 bases at J; junction bases unmatched: 11.

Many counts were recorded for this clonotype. CDR3 protein: CASSASSDTQYF. The CDR3, as DNA: TGTGCCAGCAGCGCTTCCTCGGATACGCAGTATTTT. The V call is TRBV7-3, the J call TRBJ2-3; the D is unclear. Germline V gene data show CDR1 as SGHTA and CDR2 as FQGTGA. Trimming removed 5 bases from V and 6 bases from J, with 9 bases in between. The CDR3 totals 12 residues.

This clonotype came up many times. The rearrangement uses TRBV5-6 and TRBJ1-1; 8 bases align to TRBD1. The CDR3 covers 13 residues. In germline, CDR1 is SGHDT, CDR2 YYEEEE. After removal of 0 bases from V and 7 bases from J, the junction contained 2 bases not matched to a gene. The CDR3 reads CASSLGQGIEAFF. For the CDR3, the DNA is TGTGCCAGCAGCTTGGGACAGGGGATTGAAGCTTTCTTT.

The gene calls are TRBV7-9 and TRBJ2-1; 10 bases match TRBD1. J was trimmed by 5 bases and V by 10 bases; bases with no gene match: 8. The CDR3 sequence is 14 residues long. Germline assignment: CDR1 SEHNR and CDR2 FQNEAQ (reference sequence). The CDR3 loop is CATQTGGRDNEQFF. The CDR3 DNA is TGTGCCACCCAGACAGGGGGCCGCGACAATGAGCAGTTCTTC.

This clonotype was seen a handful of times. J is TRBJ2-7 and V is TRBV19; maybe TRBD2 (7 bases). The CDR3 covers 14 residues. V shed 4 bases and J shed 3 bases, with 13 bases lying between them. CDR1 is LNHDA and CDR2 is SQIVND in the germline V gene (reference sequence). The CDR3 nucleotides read TGTGCCAGTAGTAAGGGGGGGGCGTTCTACGAGCAGTACTTC. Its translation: CASSKGGAFYEQYF.

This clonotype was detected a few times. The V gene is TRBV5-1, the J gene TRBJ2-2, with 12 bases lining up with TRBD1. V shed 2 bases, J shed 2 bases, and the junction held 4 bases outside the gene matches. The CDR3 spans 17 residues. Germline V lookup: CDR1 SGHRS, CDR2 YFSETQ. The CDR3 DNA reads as TGCGCCAGCAGCTTATTTGGGACAGGGGGCAACACCGGGGAGCTGTTTTTT. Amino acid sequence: CASSLFGTGGNTGELFF.

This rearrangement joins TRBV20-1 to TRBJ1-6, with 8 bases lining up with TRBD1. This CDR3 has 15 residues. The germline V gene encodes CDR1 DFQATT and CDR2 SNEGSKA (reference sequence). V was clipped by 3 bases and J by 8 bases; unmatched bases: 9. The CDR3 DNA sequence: TGCAGTGCTAGGGATCGGGGGACAGGTGATTCACCCCTCCACTTT. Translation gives CSARDRGTGDSPLHF.

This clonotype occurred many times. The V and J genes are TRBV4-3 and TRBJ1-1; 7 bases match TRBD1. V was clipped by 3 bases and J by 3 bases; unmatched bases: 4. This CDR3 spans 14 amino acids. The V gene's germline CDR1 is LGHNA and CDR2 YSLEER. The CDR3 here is CASSHPDRDTEAFF. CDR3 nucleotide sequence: TGCGCCAGCAGCCATCCCGACAGGGACACTGAAGCTTTCTTT.

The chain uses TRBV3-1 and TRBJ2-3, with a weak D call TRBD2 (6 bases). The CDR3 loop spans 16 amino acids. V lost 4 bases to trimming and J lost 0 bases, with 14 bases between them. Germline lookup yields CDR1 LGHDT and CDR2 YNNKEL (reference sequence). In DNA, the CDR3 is TGTGCCAGCAGCCTGGCGGGGACCTATAGCACAGATACGCAGTATTTT. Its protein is CASSLAGTYSTDTQYF.

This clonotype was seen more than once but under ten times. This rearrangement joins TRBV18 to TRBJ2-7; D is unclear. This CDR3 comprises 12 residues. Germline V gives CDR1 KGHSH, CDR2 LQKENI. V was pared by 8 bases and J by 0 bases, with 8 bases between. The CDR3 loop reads CASPWDSYEQYV. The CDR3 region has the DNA TGTGCCAGCCCTTGGGACTCCTACGAGCAGTACGTC.

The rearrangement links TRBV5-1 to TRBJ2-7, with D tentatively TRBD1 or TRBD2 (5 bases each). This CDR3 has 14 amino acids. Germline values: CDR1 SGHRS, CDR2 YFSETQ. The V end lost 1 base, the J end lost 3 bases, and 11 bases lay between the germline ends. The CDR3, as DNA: TGCGCCAGCAGCTTGTTGGGGACCGACTACGAGCAGTACTTC. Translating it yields CASSLLGTDYEQYF.

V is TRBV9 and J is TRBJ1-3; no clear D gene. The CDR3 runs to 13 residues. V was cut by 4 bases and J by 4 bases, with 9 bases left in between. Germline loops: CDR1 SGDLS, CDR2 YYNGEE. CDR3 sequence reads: CASSINQGNTIYF. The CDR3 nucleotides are TGTGCCAGCAGCATAAATCAGGGAAACACCATATATTTT.

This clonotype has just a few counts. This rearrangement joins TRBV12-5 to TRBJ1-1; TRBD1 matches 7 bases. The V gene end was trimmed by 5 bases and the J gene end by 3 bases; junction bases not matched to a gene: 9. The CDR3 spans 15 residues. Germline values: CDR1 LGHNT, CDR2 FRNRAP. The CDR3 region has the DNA TGTGCTAGTGGTAAAGGGGGCGCCCAGGACACTGAAGCTTTCTTT. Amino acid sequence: CASGKGGAQDTEAFF.

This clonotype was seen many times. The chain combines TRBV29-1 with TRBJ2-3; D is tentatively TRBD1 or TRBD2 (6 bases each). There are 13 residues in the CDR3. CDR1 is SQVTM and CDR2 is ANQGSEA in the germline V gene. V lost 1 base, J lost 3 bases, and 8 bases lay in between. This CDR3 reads CSVEVGGTDTQYF. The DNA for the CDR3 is TGCAGCGTTGAAGTAGGGGGGACAGATACGCAGTATTTT.